A single sample gave rise to the 28 T cell receptor beta chains below, sequenced in a study of cytomegalovirus exposure and HLA in healthy donors. Researchers ran the PCR with 60 Vbeta and 13 Jbeta primers. Sequenced by immunoSEQ multiplex PCR; TCRdb stores in-frame clones only, minus some. Of approximately 150,000 clones listed, 60% to 80% are singletons. Material for sequencing was PBMCs. The source is a man between 18 and 29 years old in good health and CMV-seropositive.

The V call is TRBV4-1, the J call TRBJ1-5; D unresolved. Germline-derived CDR1 and CDR2 are MGHRA and YSYEKL. CDR3 length: 16 residues. Trimming cost V 3 bases and J 8 bases, with 20 bases left between them. This CDR3 reads CASSQGGRTPREPQHF. The CDR3 nucleotides read TGCGCCAGCAGCCAGGGAGGGCGGACGCCTCGGGAGCCCCAGCATTTT.

The chain combines TRBV25-1 with TRBJ2-1; 7 bases align to TRBD2. CDR1 MGHDK and CDR2 SYGVNS come from the germline V gene. The CDR3 spans 14 residues. The trim removed 6 bases at V and 5 bases at J, leaving 7 bases unmatched. CDR3 nucleotide sequence: TGTGCCAGCAGCGGCGGGAGTAACGACAATGAGCAGTTCTTC. Residues: CASSGGSNDNEQFF.

The chain has TRBV7-9 and TRBJ2-2, with D maybe TRBD1 (5 bases). V was trimmed by 7 bases and J by 1 base, leaving 10 bases between them. The CDR3 spans 14 residues. Germline V gene lookup returns CDR1 SEHNR and CDR2 FQNEAQ (reference sequence). CDR3 sequence reads: CASTSQGNTGELFF. The CDR3 nucleotides read TGTGCCAGCACCTCTCAGGGGAACACCGGGGAGCTGTTTTTT.

The rearrangement links TRBV7-9 to TRBJ1-1; perhaps TRBD1 as D (5 bases). V lost 2 bases and J 2 bases, leaving 21 bases between the germline ends. Germline CDR1 and CDR2: SEHNR and FQNEAQ (reference sequence). The CDR3 extends over 18 amino acids. The CDR3 is CASSLSVWGANFNTEAFF. CDR3 bases: TGTGCCAGCAGCTTATCGGTATGGGGCGCCAATTTTAACACTGAAGCTTTCTTT.

This sequence joins TRBV30 and TRBJ1-1; TRBD1 agrees at 8 bases. The V and J ends lost 7 bases and 0 bases, in that order; junction bases with no gene match: 7. Germline CDR1 is GTSNPN and CDR2 is SVGIG (reference sequence). The CDR3 runs to 14 residues. The CDR3 here is CAYGTGIMNTEAFF. The DNA for the CDR3 is TGTGCCTACGGGACAGGCATTATGAACACTGAAGCTTTCTTT.

The genes are TRBV6-1 and TRBJ2-2, with TRBD2 matching over 8 bases. This CDR3 has 16 amino acids. Germline assignment: CDR1 MNHNS and CDR2 SASEGT. The J segment lost 6 bases and the V segment lost 0 bases, leaving 6 bases of the junction unmatched. The DNA for the CDR3 is TGTGCCAGCAGTGAAGCGCTGGCTAGCGGGCCCGGGGAGCTGTTTTTT. Translation: CASSEALASGPGELFF.

The chain uses TRBV28 and TRBJ2-7, with D maybe TRBD2 (5 bases). The CDR3 has 17 amino acids. V was clipped by 4 bases and J by 1 base, with 20 bases between them. The germline V gene encodes CDR1 MDHEN and CDR2 SYDVKM. The CDR3 region has the DNA TGTGCCAGCAGTTATATTTACGGGAAGCTTGATTCCTACGAGCAGTACTTC. Protein product: CASSYIYGKLDSYEQYF.

The genes are TRBV29-1 and TRBJ2-1, with 8 positions matching TRBD2. Trimming at V came to 1 base and at J to 2 bases, leaving 16 bases not matched to a gene. Germline V lookup: CDR1 SQVTM, CDR2 ANQGSEA. This CDR3 is 19 amino acids long. CDR3 DNA: TGCAGCGTTGAAGGGGGAGTATTCGGCGGGAGGATCACCTACAATGAGCAGTTCTTC. It is translated as CSVEGGVFGGRITYNEQFF.

The V call is TRBV30, the J call TRBJ2-7, with 8 bases identical to TRBD1. The CDR3 consists of 12 residues. Germline values: CDR1 GTSNPN, CDR2 SVGIG (reference sequence). Trimming cost V 3 bases and J 4 bases; bases outside gene matches: 2. CDR3 in DNA: TGTGCCTGGAGGACAGGGGTATACGAGCAGTACTTC. It codes for CAWRTGVYEQYF.

This rearrangement joins TRBV28 to TRBJ1-2; 7 nucleotides line up with TRBD1. The V and J ends lost 11 bases and 5 bases, in that order; junction bases with no gene match: 8. The CDR3 extends over 12 amino acids. The germline V gene encodes CDR1 MDHEN and CDR2 SYDVKM. The chain's CDR3 is CAGYRGSYGYTF. Written as DNA, the CDR3 is TGTGCCGGATACAGGGGATCTTATGGCTACACCTTC.

This chain joins TRBV7-9 and TRBJ2-5; a possible D gene is TRBD2 (6 bases). Trimming cost V 3 bases and J 3 bases, with 17 bases left between them. The CDR3 totals 16 residues. Germline CDR1 and CDR2: SEHNR and FQNEAQ (reference sequence). CDR3 amino acids: CASSFSGTRPEETQYF. The DNA for the CDR3 is TGTGCCAGCAGCTTTTCCGGGACTCGCCCCGAAGAGACCCAGTACTTC.

The chain links TRBV5-1 to TRBJ1-2, with 10 nucleotides matching TRBD1. The CDR3 consists of 17 residues. The ends lost 0 bases at V and 1 base at J; junction bases unmatched: 6. CDR1 is SGHRS and CDR2 is YFSETQ in the germline V gene. CDR3 residues: CASSLGQGARVNYGYTF. In DNA form, the CDR3 reads TGCGCCAGCAGCTTGGGACAGGGGGCGCGGGTTAACTATGGCTACACCTTC.

This clone was seen only once. The chain carries TRBV27 and TRBJ2-3; the D gene is possibly TRBD2 (6 bases). The V and J ends lost 0 bases and 8 bases respectively, with 15 bases between them. This CDR3 is 15 amino acids long. From germline, CDR1 is MNHEY and CDR2 SMNVEV (reference sequence). CDR3 sequence reads: CASSLSYGSLVTQYF. CDR3 nucleotide sequence: TGTGCCAGCAGTTTATCTTACGGGAGTCTCGTTACGCAGTATTTT.

J is TRBJ2-7 and V is TRBV5-5; D perhaps matches TRBD2 (6 bases). V was pared by 0 bases and J by 3 bases, with 10 bases between. CDR1 SGHKS and CDR2 YYEKEE come from the germline V gene (reference sequence). The CDR3 sequence is 14 residues long. In DNA, the CDR3 is TGTGCCAGCAGCTTGGGGCGGGGCAACTACGAGCAGTACTTC. This codes for CASSLGRGNYEQYF.

J is TRBJ2-5 and V is TRBV15; D might be TRBD2 (5 bases). From germline, CDR1 is LNHNV and CDR2 YYDKDF (reference sequence). The CDR3 length is 13 residues. Trimming stripped 7 bases from V and 4 bases from J, with 13 bases between. CDR3 coding DNA: TGTGCCACCAATGGCGGGTTTGCAGAGACCCAGTACTTC. Translating it yields CATNGGFAETQYF.

This chain uses TRBV28 with TRBJ2-7; 9 nucleotides align to TRBD2. The junction had 6 bases not matched to a gene; V was cut back by 5 bases and J by 4 bases. The CDR3 is made up of 14 amino acids. Germline V gene sequence: CDR1 MDHEN, CDR2 SYDVKM. The CDR3 DNA reads as TGTGCCAGCAGTCCGTGGACTAGCGTTTACGAGCAGTACTTC. It specifies CASSPWTSVYEQYF.

The chain uses TRBV10-2 and TRBJ1-5; D might be TRBD1 (5 bases). The CDR3 contains 13 residues. CDR1 is WSHSY, CDR2 SAAADI, per germline. V was trimmed by 5 bases and J by 6 bases, leaving 11 bases between them. The CDR3: CASSRQSAQPQHF. CDR3 nucleotides: TGCGCCAGCAGTAGACAGTCGGCTCAGCCCCAGCATTTT.

J is TRBJ1-4 and V is TRBV6-5, with TRBD1 matching 8 bases. This CDR3 contains 15 residues. V shed 4 bases, J shed 14 bases, and the junction held 15 bases outside the gene matches. Looked up from germline, CDR1 is MNHEY and CDR2 is SVGAGI. CDR3 in DNA: TGTGCCAGCAGTTTCGGACAGGGAGCTCTATCATCGCTGTTTTTT. Translation gives CASSFGQGALSSLFF.

The chain couples TRBV5-1 to TRBJ2-1; 8 bases agree with TRBD2. The germline V gene has CDR1 SGHRS and CDR2 YFSETQ. J lost 0 bases, V lost 4 bases, and 15 bases had no gene match. This CDR3 has 19 residues. The CDR3 protein is CASSPGLALVISSYNEQFF. The CDR3, as DNA: TGCGCCAGCAGCCCCGGACTAGCCCTCGTTATTAGCTCCTACAATGAGCAGTTCTTC.

This chain joins TRBV7-3 and TRBJ2-3, with a tentative D call TRBD1 (5 bases). V was shortened by 3 bases and J by 1 base, with 8 bases between the two germline ends. The CDR3 runs 14 residues. Per the germline V gene, CDR1 is SGHTA and CDR2 is FQGTGA. CDR3 protein: CASSFKGGTDTQYF. CDR3 coding DNA: TGTGCCAGCAGCTTTAAAGGGGGCACAGATACGCAGTATTTT.

The chain links TRBV30 to TRBJ2-7; 11 bases map to TRBD2. J was trimmed by 6 bases and V by 0 bases; bases with no gene match: 4. Germline CDR1 GTSNPN, CDR2 SVGIG (reference sequence). The CDR3 has 14 amino acids. DNA of the CDR3: TGTGCCTGGAGTGTTACTAGCGGGAGCGGCGAGCAGTACTTC. Protein sequence: CAWSVTSGSGEQYF.

The rearrangement joins TRBV19 to TRBJ1-3; D possibly corresponds to TRBD1 (5 bases). Germline V gene data show CDR1 as LNHDA and CDR2 as SQIVND (reference sequence). Trimming removed 5 bases from V and 0 bases from J, with 11 bases in between. The CDR3 runs to 15 residues. The CDR3 reads CASSYDSRSGNTIYF. The DNA of the CDR3 is TGTGCCAGTAGTTACGACAGTCGCTCTGGAAACACCATATATTTT.

The chain carries TRBV18 and TRBJ2-5; D remains unclear. The CDR3 loop spans 14 amino acids. Germline V gives CDR1 KGHSH, CDR2 LQKENI. With 1 base removed from V and 1 base from J, the gap between germline ends came to 7 bases. The CDR3 loop reads CASSPREAQETQYF. The CDR3 bases are TGTGCCAGCTCACCACGAGAGGCCCAAGAGACCCAGTACTTC.

The sample holds a few counts of this clone. Mismatch with germline at one junction end may stem from a read error. The gene calls are TRBV7-9 and TRBJ2-1; TRBD1 might be the D (5 bases). The CDR3 is 15 amino acids. Per germline, CDR1 SEHNR and CDR2 FQNEAQ (reference sequence). The chain's CDR3 is CASTLALGDYNEQFF. Written as DNA, the CDR3 is TGTGCCAGCACCTTAGCCCTAGGGGACTACAATGAGCAGTTCTTC.

The table lists this clone with a few counts. This chain joins TRBV28 and TRBJ1-2, with D hard to call. CDR3 length equals 14 residues. The germline V and J ends were trimmed by 7 bases and 4 bases, with 16 bases remaining between them. The germline V gene has CDR1 MDHEN and CDR2 SYDVKM. This CDR3 is CASKVVTGGYGYTF. The CDR3 DNA follows: TGTGCCAGCAAAGTGGTCACGGGAGGCTATGGCTACACCTTC.

The chain links TRBV11-2 to TRBJ2-2; 7 bases line up with TRBD1. CDR1 is SGHAT, CDR2 FQNNGV, per germline. The CDR3 sequence is 15 residues long. J was trimmed by 3 bases and V by 4 bases; bases with no gene match: 5. CDR3 DNA: TGTGCCAGCAGCTCATGGGACAGAGACACCGGGGAGCTGTTTTTT. Translated, it gives CASSSWDRDTGELFF.

The chain links TRBV28 to TRBJ2-3; D is perhaps TRBD1 (6 bases). Trimming stripped 3 bases from V and 2 bases from J, with 12 bases between. The CDR3 consists of 15 residues. Per the germline V gene, CDR1 is MDHEN and CDR2 is SYDVKM. The CDR3 protein is CASSFPGESTDTQYF. In DNA, the CDR3 is TGTGCCAGCAGTTTCCCAGGGGAGTCCACAGATACGCAGTATTTT.

The V gene is TRBV30, the J gene TRBJ2-7; no clear D gene. Between the trimmed V and J ends, which lost 2 bases and 6 bases, there was a span of 8 bases. Germline V gene data show CDR1 as GTSNPN and CDR2 as SVGIG (reference sequence). The CDR3 contains 11 residues. The CDR3 loop reads CAWSSRIEQYF. The DNA of the CDR3 is TGTGCCTGGAGTTCCCGTATCGAGCAGTACTTC.